One TCR beta chain is described in this entry. With 4 bases removed from V and 7 bases from J, the gap between germline ends came to 13 bases. CDR1 is KGHSH, CDR2 LQKENI, per germline. This CDR3 contains 13 residues. This specimen belongs to a study of T cell changes during pregnancy in multiple sclerosis. Assay: immunoSEQ multiplex PCR; the TCRdb copy retains only in-frame clones and omits some. The data show about 42,000 clones, 80% to 85% seen once. This TCR came from a female donor with multiple sclerosis, enrolled in a pregnancy study. This chain joins TRBV18 and TRBJ1-1, with a tentative D call TRBD1 (5 bases). The source material was CD4+ T cells from peripheral blood mononuclear cells, sampled before pregnancy. The CDR3 loop is CASSRGEGVEAFF. Written as DNA, the CDR3 is TGTGCCAGCTCACGGGGGGAGGGCGTTGAAGCTTTCTTT.